Presented here are 5 T cell receptor beta chains from one specimen sequenced in a study of T cells in Graves' hyperthyroidism and ophthalmopathy. Amplified regions were TCR beta CDR3 sequences from RNA transcripts. First-round RT-PCR of the TCR CDR3 relied on the HTBI primer set. TCRdb passed the multiplex PCR reads through MiXCR, listing each CDR3 protein once. Of 540,000 or so distinct CDR3 sequences listed, approximately 14% were seen once; the top ten hold around 7.5%. The source material was blood. The receptors shown here come from a woman in her thirties with Graves' hyperthyroidism.

Ten or more counts support this clonotype. The chain has TRBV2 and TRBJ1-6; D remains unclear. Germline-derived CDR1 and CDR2 are SNHLY and FYNNEI. CDR3 size: 15 residues. The V end lost 6 bases, the J end lost 0 bases, and 9 bases lay between the germline ends. CDR3 sequence (DNA): TGTGCCAGCAGACTACAGAGCTCCTATAATTCACCCCTCCACTTT. It translates to CASRLQSSYNSPLHF.

This clonotype was detected only a few times. The chain has TRBV20-1 and TRBJ2-2; tentative D call: TRBD2 (5 bases). The CDR3 is made up of 14 amino acids. Germline V gene data show CDR1 as DFQATT and CDR2 as SNEGSKA (reference sequence). Deletions cut 4 bases from V and 3 bases from J, with 12 bases between. The chain's CDR3 is CSAKDSIYTGELFF. In DNA, the CDR3 is TGCAGTGCTAAGGACTCAATCTACACCGGGGAGCTGTTTTTT.

This clonotype came up many times. This sequence joins TRBV27 and TRBJ2-1; the D is unclear. Trimming took 8 bases from V and 5 from J, leaving 16 bases between them. Germline V lookup: CDR1 MNHEY, CDR2 SMNVEV (reference sequence). The CDR3 consists of 14 residues. In nucleotides, the CDR3 is TGTGCCAGCCGTTCCGACATTGAGGACAATGAGCAGTTCTTC. It is translated as CASRSDIEDNEQFF.

This clonotype was observed many times. The chain links TRBV2 to TRBJ2-7, with unresolved D. V was trimmed by 5 bases and J by 1 base, leaving 9 bases between them. CDR3 size: 13 residues. Germline V gene data show CDR1 as SNHLY and CDR2 as FYNNEI. The CDR3 protein is CASSMYGSYEQYF. The CDR3 nucleotides are TGTGCCAGCAGTATGTACGGGTCCTACGAGCAGTACTTC. Based on the CDR3 plus reference TRBV2 and TRBJ2-7, the full variable domain is EPEVTQTPSHQVTQMGQEVILRCVPISNHLYFYWYRQILGQKVEFLVSFYNNEISEKSEIFDDQFSVERPDGSNFTLKIRSTKLEDSAMYFCASSMYGSYEQYFGPGTRLTVT.

The chain employs TRBV6-1 and TRBJ2-3, with D unresolved. The CDR3 is 15 residues long. Germline V gives CDR1 MNHNS, CDR2 SASEGT. V shed 1 base and J shed 5 bases, with 13 bases lying between them. CDR3 nucleotide sequence: TGTGCCAGCAGTGAAGGCTCCACGGCAGGAGATACGCAGTATTTT. This sequence encodes CASSEGSTAGDTQYF.